The next 16 T cell receptor beta chains were all read from a single sample in a study of blood T cell repertoires in COVID-19. Generated by immunoSEQ multiplex PCR, the TCRdb table keeps only in-frame clones and is missing some. Among 150,000 to 200,000 clones, about 80% were seen once, and the ten largest hold roughly 12%. The sequencing input was PBMCs or T cells enriched from blood (not recorded which). All receptors derive from a man aged 50-59 years who had recovered from COVID-19.

In its sample, this clone was seen once. The rearrangement joins TRBV9 to TRBJ1-2; TRBD1 might be the D (5 bases). From germline, CDR1 is SGDLS and CDR2 YYNGEE. The CDR3 sequence is 16 residues long. V lost 0 bases to trimming and J lost 0 bases, with 12 bases between them. Here the CDR3 DNA reads TGTGCCAGCAGCGTAGGCAACGGGGGGGCTAACTATGGCTACACCTTC. This encodes CASSVGNGGANYGYTF. Filled out from reference TRBV9 and TRBJ1-2, the complete variable domain reads DSGVTQTPKHLITATGQRVTLRCSPRSGDLSVYWYQQSLDQGLQFLIQYYNGEERAKGNILERFSAQQFPDLHSELNLSSLELGDSALYFCASSVGNGGANYGYTFGSGTRLTVV.

This chain joins TRBV13 and TRBJ1-4, with a possible D match to TRBD1 (6 bases). Deletions cut 5 bases from V and 7 bases from J, with 14 bases between. The CDR3 has 14 residues. Germline lookup yields CDR1 PRHDT and CDR2 FYEKMQ (reference sequence). CDR3 loop: CASSPQGDSEKLFF. CDR3 DNA: TGTGCCAGCAGCCCACAGGGAGATAGTGAAAAACTGTTTTTT.

The CDR3 is CASSLVRGGASEQFF. Written as DNA, the CDR3 is TGTGCCAGCAGCTTAGTTCGCGGGGGGGCCAGTGAGCAGTTCTTC. The rearrangement links TRBV7-6 to TRBJ2-1, with 9 bases that match TRBD2. The CDR3 covers 15 residues. With 1 base clipped from V and 9 bases from J, the junction kept 7 bases outside the gene matches. The germline CDR1 and CDR2 sequences are SGHVS and FNYEAQ.

This clone was counted a few times. The rearrangement links TRBV11-1 to TRBJ1-2; 12 positions match TRBD1. Germline V gene sequence: CDR1 SGHAT, CDR2 FQDESV (reference sequence). Losses at the gene ends were 5 bases for V and 2 bases for J; bases not matched to a gene: 6. The CDR3 sequence is 16 residues long. In nucleotides, the CDR3 is TGTGCCAGCAGCCTAGGGACAGGGGGCTCGAACTATGGCTACACCTTC. Translating gives CASSLGTGGSNYGYTF.

CDR3 in amino acids: CASSPRLAGGRKETQYF. The CDR3 bases are TGTGCCAGCAGCCCCCGACTAGCGGGGGGCCGTAAGGAGACCCAGTACTTC. This chain connects TRBV7-2 to TRBJ2-5; 13 bases line up with TRBD2. V trimming: 5 bases; J trimming: 5 bases; junction bases outside the gene matches: 11. Germline CDR1 and CDR2: SGHTA and FQGNSA. This CDR3 is 17 amino acids long.

The rearrangement uses TRBV6-6 and TRBJ2-2, with D possibly matching TRBD1 (5 bases). The CDR3 totals 13 residues. From germline, CDR1 is MNHNY and CDR2 SVGAGI (reference sequence). The V end lost 7 bases, the J end lost 3 bases, and 9 bases lay between the germline ends. The CDR3 is CASTLTDTGELFF. The CDR3 DNA reads as TGTGCCAGCACCTTGACAGACACCGGGGAGCTGTTTTTT.

The chain couples TRBV5-1 to TRBJ2-5; 7 bases fit TRBD2. The V and J ends lost 3 bases and 2 bases, in that order; junction bases with no gene match: 7. The germline gives CDR1 SGHRS, CDR2 YFSETQ. The CDR3 contains 15 residues. CDR3 residues: CASSSPGLNQETQYF. The CDR3 DNA is TGCGCCAGCAGCTCACCGGGACTAAATCAAGAGACCCAGTACTTC.

The rearrangement joins TRBV7-3 to TRBJ2-3; the D is unclear. Germline V gene lookup returns CDR1 SGHTA and CDR2 FQGTGA. V lost 4 bases and J lost 1, with 9 bases in between. The length of the CDR3 is 14 residues. The chain's CDR3 is CASSSSGRTDTQYF. CDR3 nucleotides: TGTGCCAGCAGCTCCTCAGGCCGCACAGATACGCAGTATTTT.

The chain employs TRBV27 and TRBJ1-5; 11 nucleotides align to TRBD1. Looked up from germline, CDR1 is MNHEY and CDR2 is SMNVEV (reference sequence). This CDR3 is built from 16 residues. Trimming cost V 5 bases and J 3 bases; bases outside gene matches: 6. CDR3 sequence (DNA): TGTGCCAGCAGTCCGGACAGGGGGCCAAACAATCAGCCCCAGCATTTT. Its protein is CASSPDRGPNNQPQHF.

The genes are TRBV29-1 and TRBJ2-1; D perhaps matches TRBD1 (5 bases). The CDR3 is made up of 14 amino acids. The ends were cut back, 3 bases at V and 5 bases at J, with 14 bases in the middle. Germline values: CDR1 SQVTM, CDR2 ANQGSEA. CDR3 nucleotides: TGCAGCGTTGAGGGGATGAAGGGGAACAATGAGCAGTTCTTC. The encoded protein is CSVEGMKGNNEQFF.

V usage is TRBV3-1 (or the pseudogene TRBV3-2) and J usage is TRBJ1-4; D is possibly TRBD1 (5 bases). V lost 4 bases and J lost 5, with 11 bases in between. Germline V gene lookup returns CDR1 LGHDT and CDR2 YNNKEL (reference sequence). This CDR3 has 14 amino acids. The CDR3 DNA reads as TGTGCCAGCAGCCGAGCGGGACGGAATGAAAAACTGTTTTTT. Its protein product is CASSRAGRNEKLFF.

The chain couples TRBV3-1 (or the pseudogene TRBV3-2) to TRBJ2-7; D is unresolved. Germline V gives CDR1 LGHDT, CDR2 YNNKEL (reference sequence). The CDR3 totals 13 residues. Deletions cut 1 base from V and 8 bases from J, with 12 bases between. This CDR3 reads CASSQALNQKQYF. The CDR3 DNA reads TGTGCCAGCAGCCAAGCTCTTAACCAGAAGCAGTACTTC.

V is TRBV7-2 and J is TRBJ2-7; 13 bases are a match to TRBD2. The germline V gene encodes CDR1 SGHTA and CDR2 FQGNSA. The CDR3 is 14 amino acids. J was trimmed by 6 bases and V by 5 bases; bases with no gene match: 4. CDR3 nucleotide sequence: TGTGCCAGCAGCATACTAGCGGGGGGGACCGAGCAGTACTTC. It specifies CASSILAGGTEQYF.

This clone appeared once. The genes are TRBV28 and TRBJ2-5; maybe TRBD1 (5 bases). Germline CDR1 and CDR2: MDHEN and SYDVKM. The CDR3 is 14 amino acids. V lost 4 bases and J lost 1, with 10 bases in between. The chain's CDR3 is CASSSGHFQETQYF. Here the CDR3 DNA reads TGTGCCAGCAGTTCCGGACATTTCCAAGAGACCCAGTACTTC.

The chain is built from TRBV27 and TRBJ2-7; TRBD2 might be the D (6 bases). Germline values: CDR1 MNHEY, CDR2 SMNVEV (reference sequence). V gave up 6 bases and J gave up 1 base, with 10 bases separating them. The CDR3 totals 13 residues. The CDR3 bases are TGTGCCAGCAGCCGGGGGTTTTCCTACGAGCAGTACTTC. It translates to CASSRGFSYEQYF.

This chain joins TRBV19 and TRBJ1-2, with D possibly being TRBD1 (5 bases). Germline lookup yields CDR1 LNHDA and CDR2 SQIVND (reference sequence). Deletions cut 0 bases from V and 7 bases from J, with 15 bases between. The CDR3 runs 15 residues. The CDR3 DNA reads as TGTGCCAGTAGTATAGACCCAGGGACTATAGGTGGCTACACCTTC. Its translation: CASSIDPGTIGGYTF.